Following are 10 T cell receptor beta chains from one sample sequenced in a study of T cell repertoires in cytomegalovirus infection. TCRdb itself ran the reads through MiXCR, one entry per CDR3 protein. The sample has 150,000 or so distinct CDR3 sequences, 30% to 40% seen once. These receptors' antigens are unknown. The specimen was CD8+ T cells from cultured PBMCs, collected from culture after CMV antigen stimulation. The receptors shown here come from a human donor in good health (CMV status not recorded). Some clones in this sample may be carry-over from other donors' samples.

The J gene is TRBJ2-7, the V gene TRBV7-8; tentatively, D is TRBD1 (6 bases). The ends were cut back, 2 bases at V and 0 bases at J, with 11 bases in the middle. The length of the CDR3 is 15 residues. CDR1 is SGHVS and CDR2 is FQNEAQ in the germline V gene. CDR3 nucleotides: TGTGCCAGCAGCTTAAGGGAACAGGGCTCCTACGAGCAGTACTTC. It is translated as CASSLREQGSYEQYF.

This clonotype has a count of ten or more. The chain recombines TRBV27 with TRBJ1-3, with D hard to call. This CDR3 spans 16 amino acids. Germline V gene sequence: CDR1 MNHEY, CDR2 SMNVEV (reference sequence). V was cut by 0 bases and J by 0 bases, with 9 bases left in between. The DNA for the CDR3 is TGTGCCAGCAGTTTATCGGGCATTAGCTCTGGAAACACCATATATTTT. This encodes CASSLSGISSGNTIYF.

This clonotype was counted only a few times. The chain couples TRBV19 to TRBJ1-2; D uncertain. This CDR3 has 13 residues. Germline V CDR1 and CDR2: LNHDA, SQIVND (reference sequence). Trimming left V 1 base short and J 6 bases short, with 9 bases between. CDR3 nucleotide sequence: TGTGCCAGTAGTATAGGGGCCATCAATGGCTACACCTTC. As protein: CASSIGAINGYTF.

This clonotype is medium-sized in the sample. This chain connects TRBV11-2 to TRBJ2-7; perhaps TRBD2 as D (5 bases). Germline lookup yields CDR1 SGHAT and CDR2 FQNNGV. The length of the CDR3 is 14 residues. Trimming removed 6 bases from V and 1 base from J, with 13 bases in between. The CDR3 spells CASSRGLESYEQYF. CDR3 sequence (DNA): TGTGCCAGCAGTCGAGGACTGGAATCCTACGAGCAGTACTTC. Full variable domain (outside the CDR3, taken from reference TRBV11-2 and TRBJ2-7): EAGVAQSPRYKIIEKRQSVAFWCNPISGHATLYWYQQILGQGPKLLIQFQNNGVVDDSQLPKDRFSAERLKGVDSTLKIQPAKLEDSAVYLCASSRGLESYEQYFGPGTRLTVT.

With regard to this clonotype: The germline gene is not matched at one end of the junction; a read error may be the cause. The J gene is TRBJ2-2, the V gene TRBV28, with D possibly TRBD2 on 5 matching bases. The CDR3 runs to 14 residues. Germline CDR1 MDHEN, CDR2 SYDVKM. The CDR3 reads CASSLGLYTGELFF. The CDR3 nucleotides are TGTGCCAGCAGTTTAGGATTATATACCGGGGAGCTGTTCTTT.

This clonotype was observed at least ten times. The rearrangement uses TRBV28 and TRBJ2-1; 12 bases line up with TRBD2. CDR3 length equals 15 residues. The germline V gene has CDR1 MDHEN and CDR2 SYDVKM. The V segment lost 6 bases and the J segment 4 bases; nucleotides outside the gene matches: 4. The CDR3 DNA reads as TGTGCCAGCAGCTGGGGACTAGCGGGTTACAATGAGCAGTTCTTC. This codes for CASSWGLAGYNEQFF.

Only a few counts were recorded for this clonotype. The CDR3 DNA reads as TGTGCCAGCAGTTTAAGCCCCGAATCAAATCAGCCCCAGCATTTT. Its translation: CASSLSPESNQPQHF. This sequence joins TRBV27 and TRBJ1-5; D ambiguous. The germline CDR1 and CDR2 sequences are MNHEY and SMNVEV (reference sequence). The CDR3 extends over 15 amino acids. Trimming took off 2 bases at V and 4 bases at J, with 12 bases between the two ends.

This clonotype was picked up a small number of times. The chain uses TRBV13 and TRBJ2-7; a weak D match, TRBD1 (6 bases). The CDR3 is 15 residues long. CDR1 is PRHDT and CDR2 is FYEKMQ in the germline V gene (reference sequence). V shed 5 bases and J shed 1 base, with 15 bases lying between them. The CDR3 DNA is TGTGCCAGCAGCCGCATGGGGGACAAGTCCTACGAGCAGTACTTC. It translates to CASSRMGDKSYEQYF. The full variable domain, in which reference TRBV13 and TRBJ2-7 provide the parts outside the CDR3, is AAGVIQSPRHLIKEKRETATLKCYPIPRHDTVYWYQQGPGQDPQFLISFYEKMQSDKGSIPDRFSAQQFSDYHSELNMSSLELGDSALYFCASSRMGDKSYEQYFGPGTRLTVT.

V is TRBV2 and J is TRBJ1-5, with a weak D call TRBD1 (5 bases). The CDR3 is 12 residues long. Per the germline V gene, CDR1 is SNHLY and CDR2 is FYNNEI. With 4 bases removed from V and 8 bases from J, the gap between germline ends came to 9 bases. The CDR3 bases are TGTGCCAGCAGTGGTTCGGGGGAGCCCCAGCATTTT. Translated: CASSGSGEPQHF.

This clonotype has ten or more counts. V gene TRBV7-9 combines with J gene TRBJ1-2; D gene ambiguous. CDR1 is SEHNR and CDR2 is FQNEAQ in the germline V gene (reference sequence). The CDR3 is made up of 15 amino acids. The germline V and J ends were trimmed by 5 bases and 1 base, with 14 bases remaining between them. CDR3 DNA: TGTGCCAGCAGCCAAACTGACCATCTTAACTATGGCTACACCTTC. It yields the protein CASSQTDHLNYGYTF.